One and the same sample provided the 21 T cell receptor beta chains below, sequenced in a study of neurological immune-mediated disorders. TCRdb re-derived calls from the 5' RACE reads in MiXCR, one entry per CDR3 protein. The sample has about 80,000 distinct CDR3 sequences; more than 5% are singletons. Stated time point: longitudinal time-point 2. Sequencing was performed on PBMCs. All receptors derive from a woman aged 60-75 years with multiple sclerosis.

This clonotype was seen ten or more times. The gene calls are TRBV7-6 and TRBJ2-7; the D gene is possibly TRBD1 (5 bases). V gave up 0 bases and J gave up 6 bases, with 9 bases separating them. Germline loops: CDR1 SGHVS, CDR2 FNYEAQ. The CDR3 length is 13 residues. The CDR3 DNA reads TGTGCCAGCAGCTTAGCCGTTGGGGCCGAGCAGTACTTC. Its protein is CASSLAVGAEQYF.

This clonotype showed up many times. This chain connects TRBV7-6 to TRBJ2-4; 9 nucleotides match TRBD1. This CDR3 comprises 17 residues. The ends lost 1 base at V and 0 bases at J; junction bases unmatched: 4. CDR1 and CDR2 from the germline V gene are SGHVS and FNYEAQ. CDR3 amino acids: CASSLGTGAVAKNIQYF. CDR3 coding DNA: TGTGCCAGCAGCTTAGGGACAGGGGCTGTAGCCAAAAACATTCAGTACTTC.

The table lists this clonotype with many counts. This chain joins TRBV5-6 and TRBJ2-4; 15 positions match TRBD2. J lost 8 bases, V lost 4 bases, and 7 bases had no gene match. The CDR3 sequence is 16 residues long. CDR1 and CDR2 from the germline V gene are SGHDT and YYEEEE. The DNA for the CDR3 is TGTGCCAGCAGCATTAGGACTAGCGGGGGGGCAGACATTCAGTACTTC. Its protein is CASSIRTSGGADIQYF.

By share of the sample, this clonotype is medium-sized. The CDR3 region is CASSTDSPLGYTF. CDR3 in DNA: TGCGCCAGCAGCACGGACAGTCCTCTTGGCTACACCTTC. The chain combines TRBV5-1 with TRBJ1-2; tentatively, D is TRBD1 (6 bases). Germline V gives CDR1 SGHRS, CDR2 YFSETQ. CDR3 length: 13 residues. V lost 4 bases, J lost 7 bases, and 14 bases lay in between.

This clonotype has a count of ten or more. The rearrangement uses TRBV4-2 and TRBJ2-5; D perhaps matches TRBD2 (6 bases). Germline values: CDR1 LGHNA, CDR2 YNFKEQ. The CDR3 is made up of 15 amino acids. V lost 6 bases and J 5 bases, leaving 19 bases between the germline ends. The CDR3 protein is CASRDFSGGSETQYF. For the CDR3, the DNA is TGTGCCAGCAGAGATTTCTCTGGGGGGTCGGAGACCCAGTACTTC.

This clonotype was recorded many times. The chain has TRBV20-1 and TRBJ2-3; tentatively, D is TRBD2 (6 bases). The V gene's germline CDR1 is DFQATT and CDR2 SNEGSKA (reference sequence). Trimming took off 5 bases at V and 10 bases at J, with 13 bases between the two ends. This CDR3 is built from 11 residues. The CDR3: CSAPLGGAQYF. CDR3 nucleotide sequence: TGCAGTGCTCCGCTAGGAGGGGCGCAGTATTTT.

The chain employs TRBV12-3 or TRBV12-4 and TRBJ2-7; D not certain. The CDR3 is 13 residues long. V was cut by 7 bases and J by 3 bases, with 13 bases left in between. The CDR3 DNA follows: TGTGCCAGCAACTTGCAAATGGGCTACGAGCAGTACTTC. This sequence encodes CASNLQMGYEQYF.

There are many counts of this clonotype. The chain employs TRBV6-5 and TRBJ1-1; weak D call: TRBD1 (6 bases). V lost 6 bases and J 5 bases, leaving 10 bases between the germline ends. Germline V gene lookup returns CDR1 MNHEY and CDR2 SVGAGI. The CDR3 length is 12 residues. CDR3 nucleotides: TGTGCCAGCAGAGACAGGTTAACTGAAGCTTTCTTT. Translation: CASRDRLTEAFF.

This clonotype came up many times. This chain links TRBV20-1 with TRBJ2-7, with 9 positions matching TRBD2. J gave up 5 bases and V 0 bases, and 5 bases lay outside the gene matches. Per the germline V gene, CDR1 is DFQATT and CDR2 is SNEGSKA (reference sequence). This CDR3 is 14 amino acids long. CDR3 protein: CSARDSSGADEQYF. The DNA for the CDR3 is TGCAGTGCTAGAGATTCTAGCGGGGCAGACGAGCAGTACTTC.

This clonotype has a count of ten or more. The rearrangement links TRBV4-1 to TRBJ2-2; 8 bases match TRBD1. The CDR3 covers 17 residues. Trimming removed 1 base from V and 0 bases from J; junction bases left unmatched: 4. Germline CDR1 reads MGHRA; CDR2 reads YSYEKL. The CDR3: CASSQGVQGANTGELFF. The CDR3, as DNA: TGCGCCAGCAGCCAAGGGGTACAGGGGGCGAACACCGGGGAGCTGTTTTTT.

The sample holds many counts of this clonotype. This chain links TRBV3-1 with TRBJ1-2; D unresolved. Germline CDR1 LGHDT, CDR2 YNNKEL (reference sequence). The CDR3 loop spans 13 amino acids. The V end lost 1 base, the J end lost 5 bases, and 8 bases lay between the germline ends. The CDR3 spells CASSQGEFYGYTF. The CDR3 DNA reads as TGTGCCAGCAGCCAAGGGGAGTTTTATGGCTACACCTTC.

In this sample, this clonotype turned up many times. The chain couples TRBV12-3 or TRBV12-4 to TRBJ2-5; D may be TRBD2 (6 bases). Trimming left V 5 bases short and J 1 base short, with 14 bases between. This CDR3 has 15 amino acids. The CDR3 region is CASSRIRGTQETQYF. The CDR3 DNA follows: TGTGCCAGCAGTCGCATTCGGGGGACCCAAGAGACCCAGTACTTC.

Note on this clonotype: At one of its ends the junction is not consistent with the germline gene, which may arise from a read error. The V and J genes are TRBV6-5 and TRBJ1-1; D is undetermined. Germline values: CDR1 MNHEY, CDR2 SVGAGI. The CDR3 runs to 13 residues. The CDR3 DNA follows: TGTGCCTGCAGTTATCGGCGGGACACTGAAGCTTTCTTT. This encodes CACSYRRDTEAFF.

This clonotype was observed a few times. This chain links TRBV5-6 with TRBJ1-2; D may be TRBD1 (5 bases). The CDR3 consists of 16 residues. Germline CDR1 reads SGHDT; CDR2 reads YYEEEE. V lost 7 bases to trimming and J lost 4 bases, with 23 bases between them. CDR3 sequence: CASHKDRRGVLYGYTF. CDR3 bases: TGTGCCAGCCATAAGGACCGGCGGGGGGTACTCTATGGCTACACCTTC.

There are many counts of this clonotype. The chain employs TRBV5-6 and TRBJ2-7; 10 positions agree with TRBD2. The CDR3 covers 15 residues. The V segment lost 4 bases and the J segment 4 bases; nucleotides outside the gene matches: 8. In germline, CDR1 is SGHDT, CDR2 YYEEEE. The CDR3 is CASSQGLADLYEQYF. CDR3 nucleotide sequence: TGTGCCAGCAGCCAAGGACTAGCGGACCTTTACGAGCAGTACTTC.

This clonotype was seen a handful of times. The chain combines TRBV12-3 or TRBV12-4 with TRBJ2-7; TRBD1 aligns across 7 bases. After removal of 3 bases from V and 6 bases from J, the junction contained 5 bases not matched to a gene. The CDR3 extends over 13 amino acids. This chain's CDR3 is CASSFLGQFEQYF. Written as DNA, the CDR3 is TGTGCCAGCAGTTTCTTGGGACAGTTCGAGCAGTACTTC.

This clonotype came up many times. V and J are TRBV5-1 and TRBJ1-4; D might be TRBD1 (5 bases). Germline assignment: CDR1 SGHRS and CDR2 YFSETQ. V lost 7 bases and J lost 5, with 18 bases in between. The CDR3 runs to 15 residues. Here the CDR3 reads CASCPEPGPNEKLFF. CDR3 bases: TGCGCCAGCTGCCCTGAACCGGGACCCAATGAAAAACTGTTTTTT.

This clonotype was recorded many times. The J gene is TRBJ2-7, the V gene TRBV5-1; a possible D gene is TRBD1 (5 bases). The CDR3 contains 13 residues. The V and J ends lost 0 bases and 5 bases respectively, with 9 bases between them. Germline V CDR1 and CDR2: SGHRS, YFSETQ. Here the CDR3 reads CASSLAGNHEQYF. CDR3 coding DNA: TGCGCCAGCAGCTTGGCAGGGAACCACGAGCAGTACTTC.

This clonotype was recorded at least ten times. CDR3 region: CASSSRTSGGFYNEQFF. CDR3 sequence (DNA): TGTGCCAGCAGTTCCAGGACTAGCGGGGGGTTCTACAATGAGCAGTTCTTC. The V and J genes are TRBV6-2 or TRBV6-3 and TRBJ2-1; 14 bases are shared with TRBD2. Germline loops: CDR1 MNHEY, CDR2 SVGEGT. Trimming removed 4 bases from V and 3 bases from J; junction bases left unmatched: 5. The CDR3 runs to 17 residues.

This clonotype has ten or more counts. V gene TRBV6-2 or TRBV6-3 combines with J gene TRBJ2-5; unclear D gene. Germline V gives CDR1 MNHEY, CDR2 SVGEGT. The CDR3 totals 15 residues. V was trimmed by 0 bases and J by 5 bases, leaving 13 bases between them. CDR3 loop: CASSYSISGWETQYF. The DNA for the CDR3 is TGTGCCAGCAGTTACTCGATATCCGGGTGGGAGACCCAGTACTTC.

V and J are TRBV3-1 and TRBJ1-1; D is undetermined. V shed 2 bases and J shed 0 bases, with 16 bases lying between them. The CDR3 covers 17 residues. Germline CDR1 is LGHDT and CDR2 is YNNKEL (reference sequence). CDR3 bases: TGTGCCAGCAGCCAACAACCCCCTGGTCACATGAACACTGAAGCTTTCTTT. Translation: CASSQQPPGHMNTEAFF.